This TCR beta chain was profiled in a study of blood T cell repertoires in COVID-19. Study overall: Samples came from the United States, Italy and Spain, spanning acute and convalescent COVID-19.

Trimming cost V 5 bases and J 3 bases; bases outside gene matches: 11. CDR1 GTSNPN and CDR2 SVGIG come from the germline V gene (reference sequence). This CDR3 spans 15 amino acids. Profiling relied on immunoSEQ multiplex PCR, and the TCRdb table lists in-frame clones only, not all of them. The data show 170,000 or so clones, about 87% seen once. The sequencing input was peripheral blood. This clonotype was sampled from a woman in her 70s with COVID-19, enrolled during active disease. The genes are TRBV30 and TRBJ2-5; the match to TRBD2 covers 8 bases. In nucleotides, the CDR3 is TGTGCCTGGGACCGACTTGCGGGGGGAGAAGAGACCCAGTACTTC. It codes for CAWDRLAGGEETQYF.